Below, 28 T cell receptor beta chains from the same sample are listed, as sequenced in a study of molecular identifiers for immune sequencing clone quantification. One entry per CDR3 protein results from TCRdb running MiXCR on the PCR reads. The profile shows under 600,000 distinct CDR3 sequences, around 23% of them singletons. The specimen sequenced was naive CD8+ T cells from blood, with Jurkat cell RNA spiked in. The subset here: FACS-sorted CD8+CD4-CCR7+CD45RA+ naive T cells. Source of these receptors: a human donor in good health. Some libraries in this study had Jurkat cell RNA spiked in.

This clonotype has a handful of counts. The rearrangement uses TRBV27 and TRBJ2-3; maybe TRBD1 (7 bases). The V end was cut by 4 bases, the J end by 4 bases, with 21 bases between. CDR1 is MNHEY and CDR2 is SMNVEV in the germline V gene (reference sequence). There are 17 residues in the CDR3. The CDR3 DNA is TGTGCCAGCAGTTCATCCATCCGGAGGGGGCAAGCAGATACGCAGTATTTT. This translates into CASSSSIRRGQADTQYF.

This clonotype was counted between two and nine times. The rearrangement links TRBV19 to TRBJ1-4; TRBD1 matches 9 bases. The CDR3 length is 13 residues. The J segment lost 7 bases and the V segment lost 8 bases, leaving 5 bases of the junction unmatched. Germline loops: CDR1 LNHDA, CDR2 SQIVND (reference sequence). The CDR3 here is CASSTGGSEKLFF. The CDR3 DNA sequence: TGTGCCAGTTCGACAGGGGGTTCTGAAAAACTGTTTTTT.

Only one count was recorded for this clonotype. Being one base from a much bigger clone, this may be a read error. The CDR3 DNA follows: TGCGCCAGCAGCCAAGTCCCGGGGGCTGCAGCTTTCTTT. Translation: CASSQVPGAAAFF. The chain recombines TRBV4-1 with TRBJ1-1; D is perhaps TRBD1 (6 bases). V lost 1 base, J lost 10 bases, and 13 bases lay in between. The CDR3 loop spans 13 amino acids. Germline values: CDR1 MGHRA, CDR2 YSYEKL.

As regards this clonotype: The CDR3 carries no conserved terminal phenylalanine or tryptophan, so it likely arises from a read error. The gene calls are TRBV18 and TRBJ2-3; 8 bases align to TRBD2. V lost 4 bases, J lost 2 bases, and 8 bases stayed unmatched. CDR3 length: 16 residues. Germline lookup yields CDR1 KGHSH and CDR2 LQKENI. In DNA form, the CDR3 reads TGTGCCAGCTCACTACCGACTAGCGCATACACAGATACGCAGTATTTG. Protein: CASSLPTSAYTDTQYL.

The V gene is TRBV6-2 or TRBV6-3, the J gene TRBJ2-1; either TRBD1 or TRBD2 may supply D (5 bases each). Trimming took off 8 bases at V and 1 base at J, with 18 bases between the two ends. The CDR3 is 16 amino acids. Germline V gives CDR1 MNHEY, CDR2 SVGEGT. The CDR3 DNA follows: TGTGCCAGCGGGATGGATTTCGGGGCATCCTACAATGAGCAGTTCTTC. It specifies CASGMDFGASYNEQFF.

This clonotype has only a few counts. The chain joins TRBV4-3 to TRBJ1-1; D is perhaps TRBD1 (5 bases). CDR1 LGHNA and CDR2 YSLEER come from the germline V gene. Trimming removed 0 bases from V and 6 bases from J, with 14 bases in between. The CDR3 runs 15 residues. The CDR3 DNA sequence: TGCGCCAGCAGCCAAGACAGGGATGGGGTGCCTGAAGCTTTCTTT. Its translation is CASSQDRDGVPEAFF.

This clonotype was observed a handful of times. In DNA, the CDR3 is TGTGCCAGCAGCCAAGGGGGAACAGGGAGGTTGGAGCAGTACTTC. This gives the protein CASSQGGTGRLEQYF. The chain couples TRBV4-2 to TRBJ2-7; the D call may be TRBD1 or TRBD2 (6 bases each). This CDR3 spans 15 amino acids. Germline values: CDR1 LGHNA, CDR2 YNFKEQ. V lost 1 base, J lost 7 bases, and 17 bases lay in between.

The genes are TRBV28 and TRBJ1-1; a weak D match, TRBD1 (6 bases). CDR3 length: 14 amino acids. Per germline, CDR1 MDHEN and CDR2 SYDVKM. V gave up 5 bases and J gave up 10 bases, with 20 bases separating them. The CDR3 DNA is TGTGCCAGCAGTCTCCGGGGGGGGCAAGTTGGAGCTTTCTTT. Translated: CASSLRGGQVGAFF.

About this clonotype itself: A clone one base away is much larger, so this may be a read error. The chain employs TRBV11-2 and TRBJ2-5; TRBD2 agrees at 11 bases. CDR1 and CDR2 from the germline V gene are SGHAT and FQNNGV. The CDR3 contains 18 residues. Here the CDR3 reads CASSLGPSGGPIQATQYF. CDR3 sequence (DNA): TGTGCCAGCAGCTTAGGTCCTAGCGGGGGGCCAATCCAAGCGACCCAGTACTTC.

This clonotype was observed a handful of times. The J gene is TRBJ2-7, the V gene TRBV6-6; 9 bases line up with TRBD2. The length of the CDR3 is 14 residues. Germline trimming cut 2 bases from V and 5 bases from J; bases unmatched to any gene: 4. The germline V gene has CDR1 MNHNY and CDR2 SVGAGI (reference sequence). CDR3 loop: CASSYEGLADEQYF. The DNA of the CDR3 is TGTGCCAGCAGTTACGAGGGACTAGCCGACGAGCAGTACTTC.

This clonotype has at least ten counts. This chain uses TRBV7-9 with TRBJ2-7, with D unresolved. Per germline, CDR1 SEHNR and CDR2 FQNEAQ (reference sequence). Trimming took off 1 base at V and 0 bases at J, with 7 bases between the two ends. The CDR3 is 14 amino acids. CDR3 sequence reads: CASSLEGLSYEQYF. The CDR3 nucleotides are TGTGCCAGCAGCTTAGAAGGTCTCTCCTACGAGCAGTACTTC.

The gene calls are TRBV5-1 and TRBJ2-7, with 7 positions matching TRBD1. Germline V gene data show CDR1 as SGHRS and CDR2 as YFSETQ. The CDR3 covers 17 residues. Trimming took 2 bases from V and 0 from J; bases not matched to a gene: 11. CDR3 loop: CASSLGSRQGSSYEQYF. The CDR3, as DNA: TGCGCCAGCAGCTTAGGATCAAGACAGGGAAGCTCCTACGAGCAGTACTTC.

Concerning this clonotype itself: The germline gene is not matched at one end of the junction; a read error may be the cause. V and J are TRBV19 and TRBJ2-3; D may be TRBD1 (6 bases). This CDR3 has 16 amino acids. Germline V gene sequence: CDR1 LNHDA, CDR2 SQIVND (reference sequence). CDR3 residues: CASSIEGPGRTATQYF. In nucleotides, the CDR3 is TGTGCCAGTAGTATAGAAGGTCCAGGACGGACAGCTACGCAGTATTTT.

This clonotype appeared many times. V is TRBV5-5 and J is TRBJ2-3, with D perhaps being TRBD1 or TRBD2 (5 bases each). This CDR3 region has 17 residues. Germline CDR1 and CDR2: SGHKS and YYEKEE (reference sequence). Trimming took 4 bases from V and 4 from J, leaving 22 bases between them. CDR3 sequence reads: CASSPRGSGDGPDTQYF. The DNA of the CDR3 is TGTGCCAGCAGCCCAAGAGGGTCCGGGGACGGGCCAGATACGCAGTATTTT. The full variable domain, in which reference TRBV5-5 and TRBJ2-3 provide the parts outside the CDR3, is DAGVTQSPTHLIKTRGQQVTLRCSPISGHKSVSWYQQVLGQGPQFIFQYYEKEERGRGNFPDRFSARQFPNYSSELNVNALLLGDSALYLCASSPRGSGDGPDTQYFGPGTRLTVL.

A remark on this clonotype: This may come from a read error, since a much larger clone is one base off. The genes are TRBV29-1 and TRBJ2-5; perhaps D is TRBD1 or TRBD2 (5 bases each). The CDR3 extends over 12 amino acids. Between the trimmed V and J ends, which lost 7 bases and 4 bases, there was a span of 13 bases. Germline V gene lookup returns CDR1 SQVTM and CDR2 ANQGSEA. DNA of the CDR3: TGCAGCGCAGGGAGTCGGGGAGAGACCCAGTACTTC. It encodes CSAGSRGETQYF. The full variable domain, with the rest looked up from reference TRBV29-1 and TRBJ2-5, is SAVISQKPSRDICQRGTSLTIQCQVDSQVTMMFWYRQQPGQSLTLIATANQGSEATYESGFVIDKFPISRPNLTFSTLTVSNMSPEDSSIYLCSAGSRGETQYFGPGTRLLVL.

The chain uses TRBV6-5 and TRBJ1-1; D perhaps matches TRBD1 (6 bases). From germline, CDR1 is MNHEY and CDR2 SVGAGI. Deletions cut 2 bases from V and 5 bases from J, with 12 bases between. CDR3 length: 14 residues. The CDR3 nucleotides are TGTGCCAGCAGTTACACGAAGGGGGGGACTGAAGCTTTCTTT. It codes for CASSYTKGGTEAFF.

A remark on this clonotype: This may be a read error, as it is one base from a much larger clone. The CDR3 DNA sequence: TGTGCCAGCGGTGGTACGGGGAGGGCCAACGTCCTGACTTTC. The encoded protein is CASGGTGRANVLTF. The chain employs TRBV12-3 or TRBV12-4 and TRBJ2-6; D might be TRBD2 (5 bases). The CDR3 totals 14 residues. Trimming removed 8 bases from V and 5 bases from J, with 13 bases in between.

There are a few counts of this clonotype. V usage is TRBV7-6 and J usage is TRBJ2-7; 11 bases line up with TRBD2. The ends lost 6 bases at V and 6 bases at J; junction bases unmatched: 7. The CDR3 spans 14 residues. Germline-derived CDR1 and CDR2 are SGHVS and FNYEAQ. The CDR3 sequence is CASSSSLAGGEQYF. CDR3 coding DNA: TGTGCCAGCAGTTCCAGCCTAGCGGGAGGCGAGCAGTACTTC.

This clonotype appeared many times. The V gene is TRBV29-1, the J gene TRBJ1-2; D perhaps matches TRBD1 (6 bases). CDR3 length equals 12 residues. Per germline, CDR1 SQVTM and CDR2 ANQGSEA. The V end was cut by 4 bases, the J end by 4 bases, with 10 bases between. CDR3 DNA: TGCAGCGTTGGGGACAAGCTCTATGGCTACACCTTC. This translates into CSVGDKLYGYTF.

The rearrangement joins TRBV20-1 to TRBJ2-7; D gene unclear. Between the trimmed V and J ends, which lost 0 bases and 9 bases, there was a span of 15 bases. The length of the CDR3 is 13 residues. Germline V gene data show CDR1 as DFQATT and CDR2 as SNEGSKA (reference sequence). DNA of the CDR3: TGCAGTGCTAGAGAGGGCCTATCGGGCGGGCAGTACTTC. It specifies CSAREGLSGGQYF.

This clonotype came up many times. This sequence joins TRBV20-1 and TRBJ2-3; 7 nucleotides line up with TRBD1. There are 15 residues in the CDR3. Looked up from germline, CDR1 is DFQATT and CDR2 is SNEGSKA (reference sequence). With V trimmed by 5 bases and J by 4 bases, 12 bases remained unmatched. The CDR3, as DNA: TGCAGTGCTCTCTTGGACAGGTCGGAGGCAGATACGCAGTATTTT. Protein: CSALLDRSEADTQYF.

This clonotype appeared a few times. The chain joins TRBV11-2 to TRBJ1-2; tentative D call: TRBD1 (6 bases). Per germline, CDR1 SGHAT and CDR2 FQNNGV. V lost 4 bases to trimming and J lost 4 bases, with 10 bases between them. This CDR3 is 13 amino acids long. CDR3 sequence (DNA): TGTGCCAGCAGCTCCAGGGGTGTCTATGGCTACACCTTC. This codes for CASSSRGVYGYTF.

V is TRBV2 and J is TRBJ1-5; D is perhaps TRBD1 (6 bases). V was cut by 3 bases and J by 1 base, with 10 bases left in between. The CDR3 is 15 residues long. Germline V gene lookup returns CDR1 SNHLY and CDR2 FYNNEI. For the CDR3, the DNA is TGTGCCAGCAGTGATATGGACAGAAGCAATCAGCCCCAGCATTTT. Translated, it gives CASSDMDRSNQPQHF.

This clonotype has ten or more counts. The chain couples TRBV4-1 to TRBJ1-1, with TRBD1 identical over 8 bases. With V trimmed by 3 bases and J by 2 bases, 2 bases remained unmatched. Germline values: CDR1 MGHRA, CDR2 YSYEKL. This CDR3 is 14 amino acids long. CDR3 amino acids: CASSQGQENTEAFF. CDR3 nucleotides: TGCGCCAGCAGCCAGGGACAGGAAAACACTGAAGCTTTCTTT.

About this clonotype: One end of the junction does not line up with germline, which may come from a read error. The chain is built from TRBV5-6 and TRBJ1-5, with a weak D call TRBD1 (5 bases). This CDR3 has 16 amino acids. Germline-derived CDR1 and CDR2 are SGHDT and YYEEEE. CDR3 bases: TGTGCCGGCAGCTTCGGGACTCCATATAGCAATCAGCCCCAGCATTTT. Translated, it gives CAGSFGTPYSNQPQHF.

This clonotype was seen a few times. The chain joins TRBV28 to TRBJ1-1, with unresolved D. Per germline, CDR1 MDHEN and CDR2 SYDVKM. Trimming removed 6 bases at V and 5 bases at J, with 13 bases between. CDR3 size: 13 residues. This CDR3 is CASRARAGTEAFF. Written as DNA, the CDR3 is TGTGCCAGCAGGGCACGGGCCGGGACTGAAGCTTTCTTT.

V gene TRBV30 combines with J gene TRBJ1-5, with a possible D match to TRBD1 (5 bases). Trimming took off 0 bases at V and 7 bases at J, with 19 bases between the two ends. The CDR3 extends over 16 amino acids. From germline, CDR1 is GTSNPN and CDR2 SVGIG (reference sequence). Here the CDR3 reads CAWSVYPGPRGQPQHF. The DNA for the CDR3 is TGTGCCTGGAGTGTATACCCGGGGCCGAGAGGGCAGCCCCAGCATTTT.

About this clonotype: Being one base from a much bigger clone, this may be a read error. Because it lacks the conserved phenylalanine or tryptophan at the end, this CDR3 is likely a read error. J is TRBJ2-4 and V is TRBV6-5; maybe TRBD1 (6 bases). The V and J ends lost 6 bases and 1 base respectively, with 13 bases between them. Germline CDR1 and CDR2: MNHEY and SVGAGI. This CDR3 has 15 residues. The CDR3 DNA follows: TGTGCCAGCAGCAGAACAGGGTTCGCCAAAAACATTCAGTACTCC. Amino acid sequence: CASSRTGFAKNIQYS.